These 17 T cell receptor beta chains came from one sample sequenced in a study of identical twins. One entry per CDR3 protein, called by TCRdb with MiXCR from the 5' RACE reads. The repertoire holds hundreds of thousands of distinct CDR3 sequences, with roughly 20% as singletons. These data are also associated with another study on T cells expressing NK-cell markers.

The sequencing sample was made of PBMCs. Receptors were obtained from a woman aged 18-30 years in good health.

The chain has TRBV9 and TRBJ1-6; TRBD1 is a possible D gene (5 bases). Germline V gene data show CDR1 as SGDLS and CDR2 as YYNGEE. Trimming took off 7 bases at V and 7 bases at J, with 9 bases between the two ends. The length of the CDR3 is 12 residues. The CDR3 DNA follows: TGTGCCAGCGGGGGGGGGAATTCACCCCTCCACTTT. Amino acids: CASGGGNSPLHF.

The chain recombines TRBV5-1 with TRBJ2-5, with D perhaps TRBD1 or TRBD2 (5 bases each). The V gene lost 6 bases and the J gene lost 0 bases, with 12 bases spanning the gap. The CDR3 runs to 14 residues. Per the germline V gene, CDR1 is SGHRS and CDR2 is YFSETQ. Here the CDR3 reads CASNLGVYQETQYF. DNA of the CDR3: TGCGCCAGCAACCTGGGGGTATACCAAGAGACCCAGTACTTC.

This clonotype was seen a handful of times. The chain is built from TRBV7-9 and TRBJ1-1; D might be TRBD1 (6 bases). Per germline, CDR1 SEHNR and CDR2 FQNEAQ (reference sequence). Trimming cost V 1 base and J 0 bases, with 15 bases left between them. This CDR3 region has 17 residues. For the CDR3, the DNA is TGTGCCAGCAGCTTAGATTTTAGACAGGCGGTGAACACTGAAGCTTTCTTT. As protein: CASSLDFRQAVNTEAFF.

The rearrangement joins TRBV7-2 to TRBJ2-4, with no clear D. The V end lost 8 bases, the J end lost 8 bases, and 16 bases lay between the germline ends. Germline-derived CDR1 and CDR2 are SGHTA and FQGNSA. The CDR3 totals 13 residues. CDR3 nucleotides: TGTGCCAGCTCAACCGCGCCCTGGGACATTCAGTACTTC. It encodes CASSTAPWDIQYF.

The V call is TRBV29-1, the J call TRBJ1-4; D not certain. CDR1 and CDR2 (germline): SQVTM, ANQGSEA. The V end lost 4 bases, the J end lost 8 bases, and 11 bases lay between the germline ends. This CDR3 region has 12 residues. The CDR3 region has the DNA TGCAGCGTTGTCCGCCACGACGAAAAACTGTTTTTT. It specifies CSVVRHDEKLFF.

The chain links TRBV9 to TRBJ2-7, with D possibly being TRBD2 (6 bases). The CDR3 loop spans 15 amino acids. The germline CDR1 and CDR2 sequences are SGDLS and YYNGEE. V lost 3 bases to trimming and J lost 0 bases, with 13 bases between them. The CDR3 bases are TGTGCCAGCAGCGCCGGGACTTCTTCCTCCTACGAGCAGTACTTC. Its protein is CASSAGTSSSYEQYF.

A few counts support this clonotype. The V gene is TRBV5-1, the J gene TRBJ2-2, with D possibly matching TRBD2 (5 bases). V was trimmed by 4 bases and J by 3 bases, leaving 10 bases between them. There are 14 residues in the CDR3. Per germline, CDR1 SGHRS and CDR2 YFSETQ. The CDR3 DNA is TGCGCCAGCAGCCGTTCGGGATACACCGGGGAGCTGTTTTTT. Translated, it gives CASSRSGYTGELFF.

Only a few counts were recorded for this clonotype. The CDR3 DNA sequence: TGCGCCAGCAGTCGAGGGAGGGAGGGGAGCGATCAGCCCCAGCATTTT. It translates to CASSRGREGSDQPQHF. The chain combines TRBV10-1 with TRBJ1-5, with D possibly being TRBD1 (5 bases). With 5 bases removed from V and 5 bases from J, the gap between germline ends came to 19 bases. CDR1 is WNHNN, CDR2 SYGVQD, per germline (reference sequence). The CDR3 contains 16 residues.

A few counts support this clonotype. The J gene is TRBJ2-1, the V gene TRBV20-1; possibly TRBD2 for D (5 bases). This CDR3 is built from 12 residues. From germline, CDR1 is DFQATT and CDR2 SNEGSKA (reference sequence). V lost 5 bases and J 10 bases, leaving 15 bases between the germline ends. The CDR3 DNA reads TGCAGTGCTTCTACCGAGGAGCGGGAGCAGTTCTTC. Translating it yields CSASTEEREQFF.

This clonotype has more than one count but fewer than ten. V gene TRBV7-8 combines with J gene TRBJ2-3, with 11 bases identical to TRBD2. The V gene end was trimmed by 3 bases and the J gene end by 4 bases; junction bases not matched to a gene: 3. The CDR3 consists of 15 residues. CDR1 is SGHVS, CDR2 FQNEAQ, per germline. The CDR3 coding sequence is TGTGCCAGCAGCTTGGGACTAGCGGAGGCAGATACGCAGTATTTT. This translates into CASSLGLAEADTQYF.

This clonotype was recorded a few times. V is TRBV20-1 and J is TRBJ2-1; D is uncertain. CDR3 length: 13 amino acids. The V and J ends lost 6 bases and 5 bases respectively, with 14 bases between them. Germline assignment: CDR1 DFQATT and CDR2 SNEGSKA (reference sequence). CDR3 region: CSAGPNADNEQFF. DNA for the CDR3: TGCAGTGCGGGCCCCAATGCGGACAATGAGCAGTTCTTC.

This clonotype was seen a handful of times. V gene TRBV9 combines with J gene TRBJ1-6; 7 bases are a match to TRBD1. Trimming removed 5 bases from V and 0 bases from J; junction bases left unmatched: 8. Germline lookup yields CDR1 SGDLS and CDR2 YYNGEE. The CDR3 loop spans 17 amino acids. The CDR3 DNA sequence: TGTGCCAGCAGGGGGACAGCCTCGAGCTCCTATAATTCACCCCTCCACTTT. It translates to CASRGTASSSYNSPLHF.

This clonotype was recorded at least ten times. The chain couples TRBV20-1 to TRBJ2-7; D ambiguous. This CDR3 has 13 amino acids. The germline CDR1 and CDR2 sequences are DFQATT and SNEGSKA (reference sequence). Trimming took off 5 bases at V and 1 base at J, with 12 bases between the two ends. DNA of the CDR3: TGCAGTGCTGGGCTTCGCTCTTCCTACGAGCAGTACTTC. As protein: CSAGLRSSYEQYF.

The CDR3 sequence is CSASRANYGYTF. CDR3 in DNA: TGCAGTGCTAGTCGCGCTAACTATGGCTACACCTTC. The chain recombines TRBV20-1 with TRBJ1-2; D not certain. Trimming took 3 bases from V and 0 from J, leaving 5 bases between them. Germline CDR1 DFQATT, CDR2 SNEGSKA (reference sequence). The CDR3 contains 12 residues.

V is TRBV3-1 and J is TRBJ2-2, with D perhaps TRBD1 (5 bases). Trimming shortened V by 2 bases and J by 5 bases, and 12 bases separated the two germline ends. The CDR3 spans 15 residues. The germline V gene encodes CDR1 LGHDT and CDR2 YNNKEL (reference sequence). In DNA, the CDR3 is TGTGCCAGCAGCCAAAGGGGCGCCGGAACCGGGGAGCTGTTTTTT. Its translation is CASSQRGAGTGELFF.

The gene calls are TRBV12-3 or TRBV12-4 and TRBJ2-5, with TRBD2 matching 16 bases. V was clipped by 6 bases and J by 5 bases; unmatched bases: 3. This CDR3 has 15 residues. The CDR3 loop reads CASSMGLAGGETQYF. CDR3 DNA: TGTGCCAGCAGCATGGGACTAGCGGGGGGGGAGACCCAGTACTTC.

This clonotype came up a few times. The V gene is TRBV20-1, the J gene TRBJ2-3; D is possibly TRBD1 or TRBD2 (6 bases each). Germline V gene data show CDR1 as DFQATT and CDR2 as SNEGSKA (reference sequence). V dropped 5 bases and J dropped 0 bases, with 15 bases sitting between them. The CDR3 is made up of 15 amino acids. The CDR3 DNA is TGCAGTGCTCCCCCCGGGGGCAGGAGCACAGATACGCAGTATTTT. It is translated as CSAPPGGRSTDTQYF.